This TCR beta chain was sequenced in a study of chemoradiotherapy in HPV16-positive cancers. Repertoires were sampled repeatedly during chemoradiotherapy. In the case of this clone: Its matching antigen is unknown.

This CDR3 spans 13 amino acids. Germline trimming cut 5 bases from V and 5 bases from J; bases unmatched to any gene: 1. Germline V lookup: CDR1 LNHDA, CDR2 SQIVND (reference sequence). Measured with immunoSEQ multiplex PCR; TCRdb has only the in-frame clones, and not every one. The sample yields approximately 3,300 clones, roughly 84% seen once. Points from the study as a whole: HPV-responsive T-cell expansion during chemoradiotherapy was linked to improved recurrence-free survival in HPV16-positive patients.

The sequence came from a human donor with HPV-associated anogenital cancer. The specimen was tumor tissue, collected from a patient who underwent chemoradiotherapy. The chain uses TRBV19 and TRBJ1-2; 11 bases match TRBD1. CDR3 protein: CASSGTGGYGYTF. CDR3 nucleotides: TGTGCCAGTAGTGGGACAGGGGGGTATGGCTACACCTTC.